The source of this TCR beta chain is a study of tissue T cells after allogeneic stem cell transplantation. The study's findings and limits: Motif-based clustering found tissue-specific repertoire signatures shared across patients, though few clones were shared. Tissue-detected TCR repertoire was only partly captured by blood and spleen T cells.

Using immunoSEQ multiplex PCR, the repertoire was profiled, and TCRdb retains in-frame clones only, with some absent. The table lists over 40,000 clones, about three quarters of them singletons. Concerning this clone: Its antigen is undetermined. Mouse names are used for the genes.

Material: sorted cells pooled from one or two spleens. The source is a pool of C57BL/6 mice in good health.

The sequenced CDR3 bases are TGTGCCAGCAGTGACGGGACAGGGGAACAGTAC. Its protein product is CASSDGTGEQY. The entire CDR3 protein is CASSDGTGEQYF. The chain links TRBV13-1 to TRBJ2-7; 9 bases align to TRBD1. The read ends 1 residue before the CDR3 terminus; that terminus is restored from the germline J gene. The germline V gene encodes CDR1 NSHNY and CDR2 SYGAGN. The length of the CDR3 is 12 residues. J gave up 7 bases and V 2 bases, and 1 base lay outside the gene matches.